Each of the 9 T cell receptor beta chains below was sequenced from the same sample in a study of T cell repertoires in cytomegalovirus infection. Their recognized antigens are unknown. One entry per CDR3 protein results from TCRdb running MiXCR on the reads. This table holds around 770,000 distinct CDR3 sequences, 25% to 35% found once. Sequencing used cultured CD8+ T cells from PBMCs, obtained from culture after CMV antigen stimulation. The receptors shown here come from a human donor in good health (CMV status not recorded). Some clones in this sample may be carry-over from other donors' samples.

V usage is TRBV7-2 and J usage is TRBJ2-1, with D tentatively TRBD2 (5 bases). Looked up from germline, CDR1 is SGHTA and CDR2 is FQGNSA. The length of the CDR3 is 13 residues. V was pared by 1 base and J by 10 bases, with 11 bases between. The CDR3 nucleotides read TGTGCCAGCAGCTTAGGCGTAGCGCGCGAGCAGTTCTTC. It is translated as CASSLGVAREQFF.

The CDR3 here is CREGGTKNIQYF. The CDR3 nucleotides read TGCAGGGAGGGGGGGACGAAAAACATTCAGTACTTC. The rearrangement joins TRBV20-1 to TRBJ2-4, with D maybe TRBD2 (7 bases). This CDR3 spans 12 amino acids. CDR1 DFQATT and CDR2 SNEGSKA come from the germline V gene (reference sequence).

The V and J genes are TRBV18 and TRBJ1-6, with 9 bases that match TRBD1. Trimming took 5 bases from V and 8 from J; bases not matched to a gene: 7. The germline V gene has CDR1 KGHSH and CDR2 LQKENI. The CDR3 has 15 amino acids. CDR3 sequence: CASSSHRGLDSPLHF. The CDR3 DNA sequence: TGTGCCAGCTCATCACACAGGGGGCTCGATTCACCCCTCCACTTT. The entire variable domain, with the rest obtained from reference TRBV18 and TRBJ1-6, is as follows: NAGVMQNPRHLVRRRGQEARLRCSPMKGHSHVYWYRQLPEEGLKFMVYLQKENIIDESGMPKERFSAEFPKEGPSILRIQQVVRGDSAAYFCASSSHRGLDSPLHFGNGTRLTVT.

Only a few counts were recorded for this clonotype. The rearrangement links TRBV7-9 to TRBJ1-2, with 8 bases matching TRBD1. The V and J ends lost 11 bases and 6 bases, in that order; junction bases with no gene match: 17. This CDR3 contains 15 residues. Per the germline V gene, CDR1 is SEHNR and CDR2 is FQNEAQ (reference sequence). CDR3 in amino acids: CAAESPLEQGDGYTF. DNA of the CDR3: TGTGCCGCAGAGTCCCCACTGGAACAGGGGGATGGCTACACCTTC.

This clonotype has more than one count but fewer than ten. The V and J genes are TRBV5-6 and TRBJ2-3; D assignment may be TRBD1 or TRBD2 (6 bases each). Between the trimmed V and J ends, which lost 0 bases and 3 bases, there was a span of 14 bases. Germline lookup yields CDR1 SGHDT and CDR2 YYEEEE. This CDR3 spans 16 amino acids. This CDR3 is CASSLGTGAGTDTQYF. CDR3 in DNA: TGTGCCAGCAGCTTGGGTACGGGGGCTGGGACAGATACGCAGTATTTT.

The table lists this clonotype with a few counts. This chain joins TRBV4-3 and TRBJ2-7; D is possibly TRBD1 (7 bases). CDR1 and CDR2 (germline): LGHNA, YSLEER. CDR3 length: 16 residues. V was cut by 0 bases and J by 3 bases, with 15 bases left in between. CDR3 in amino acids: CASSQDRAGGFYEQYV. The CDR3 nucleotides read TGCGCCAGCAGCCAAGATAGGGCAGGGGGGTTCTACGAGCAGTACGTC.

Points on this clonotype: No conserved phenylalanine or tryptophan is present at the end of the CDR3, so a read error is the likely explanation. The DNA is omitted, as the CDR3 cannot be located on it reliably, and the CDR3 follows TCRdb's listing. The chain carries TRBV3-1 and TRBJ2-7; the D segment call TRBD2 is taken from the table without a DNA check. Looked up from germline, CDR1 is LGHDT and CDR2 is YNNKEL (reference sequence). The CDR3 extends over 16 residues, inclusive of both ends. The CDR3 protein is CASSGRTRPALDEQHS.

This clonotype was detected ten times or more. The J gene is TRBJ2-5, the V gene TRBV12-3 or TRBV12-4; the match to TRBD1 covers 7 bases. The CDR3 runs to 15 residues. The junction had 8 bases not matched to a gene; V was cut back by 5 bases and J by 2 bases. The CDR3 sequence: CASSLNRGEQETQYF. In nucleotides, the CDR3 is TGTGCCAGCAGTCTTAACAGGGGTGAACAAGAGACCCAGTACTTC.

This clonotype was seen a handful of times. This chain's CDR3 is CASSFGTKSTDTQYF. The CDR3 nucleotides are TGTGCCAGCAGCTTCGGGACAAAGAGCACAGATACGCAGTATTTT. The gene calls are TRBV5-6 and TRBJ2-3; possible D gene TRBD1, 6 bases. CDR1 SGHDT and CDR2 YYEEEE come from the germline V gene. There are 15 residues in the CDR3. The V and J ends lost 2 bases and 0 bases respectively, with 10 bases between them.